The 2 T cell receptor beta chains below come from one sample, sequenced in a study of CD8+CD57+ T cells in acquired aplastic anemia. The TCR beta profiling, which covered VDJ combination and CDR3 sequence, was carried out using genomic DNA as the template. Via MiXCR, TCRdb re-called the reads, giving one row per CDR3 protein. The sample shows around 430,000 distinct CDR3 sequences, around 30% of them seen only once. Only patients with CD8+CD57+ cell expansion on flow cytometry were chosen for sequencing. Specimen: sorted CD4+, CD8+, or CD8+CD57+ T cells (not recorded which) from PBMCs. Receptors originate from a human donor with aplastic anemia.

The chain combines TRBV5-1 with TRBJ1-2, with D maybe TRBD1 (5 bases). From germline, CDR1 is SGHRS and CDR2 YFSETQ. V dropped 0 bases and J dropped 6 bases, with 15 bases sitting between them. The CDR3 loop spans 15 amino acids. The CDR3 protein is CASSLVAGLYNGYTF. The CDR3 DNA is TGCGCCAGCAGCTTGGTGGCGGGACTGTACAATGGCTACACCTTC. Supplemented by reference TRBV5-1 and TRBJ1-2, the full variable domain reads KAGVTQTPRYLIKTRGQQVTLSCSPISGHRSVSWYQQTPGQGLQFLFEYFSETQRNKGNFPGRFSGRQFSNSRSEMNVSTLELGDSALYLCASSLVAGLYNGYTFGSGTRLTVV.

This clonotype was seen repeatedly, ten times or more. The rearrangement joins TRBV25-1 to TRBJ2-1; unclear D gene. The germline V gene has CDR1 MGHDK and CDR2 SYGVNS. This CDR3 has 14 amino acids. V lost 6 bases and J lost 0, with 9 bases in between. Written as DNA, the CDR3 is TGTGCCAGCAGCAAAGTAAACTCCTACAATGAGCAGTTCTTC. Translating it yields CASSKVNSYNEQFF.